The next 5 T cell receptor beta chains were all read from a single sample in a study of graft-versus-host responses after intestinal transplantation. Repertoires were generated with immunoSEQ multiplex PCR, while TCRdb's copy carries only in-frame clones and drops some. Among about 20,000 clones listed, approximately 86% were seen once. Source: PBMCs, taken approximately 240 days after intestinal transplant. These receptors were collected from a human patient who received an intestinal transplant, so some T cells may come from the graft donor.

The chain employs TRBV30 and TRBJ1-5, with a possible D match to TRBD1 (5 bases). Trimming removed 2 bases at V and 11 bases at J, with 22 bases between. The length of the CDR3 is 15 residues. Germline V gene data show CDR1 as GTSNPN and CDR2 as SVGIG (reference sequence). This CDR3 reads CAWSKETAISRTQHF. The CDR3 region has the DNA TGTGCCTGGAGTAAAGAGACAGCAATATCTAGGACCCAGCATTTT.

V is TRBV27 and J is TRBJ2-7; no clear D. Germline CDR1 MNHEY, CDR2 SMNVEV (reference sequence). The ends were cut back, 3 bases at V and 6 bases at J, with 6 bases in the middle. The CDR3 is made up of 11 amino acids. The CDR3 sequence is CASSLGAEQYF. The DNA for the CDR3 is TGTGCCAGCAGTTTGGGCGCCGAGCAGTACTTC.

This sequence joins TRBV30 and TRBJ1-3; a possible D gene is TRBD1 (5 bases). V was clipped by 3 bases and J by 0 bases, with 12 bases between them. From germline, CDR1 is GTSNPN and CDR2 SVGIG (reference sequence). The CDR3 totals 15 residues. The CDR3 protein is CAWSQRQHSGNTIYF. In DNA, the CDR3 is TGTGCCTGGAGCCAAAGACAGCACTCTGGAAACACCATATATTTT.

This chain links TRBV4-1 with TRBJ2-3; 8 bases are shared with TRBD1. Germline trimming cut 4 bases from V and 1 base from J; bases unmatched to any gene: 13. Germline loops: CDR1 MGHRA, CDR2 YSYEKL. The CDR3 runs 18 residues. The CDR3 is CASSPWGLTGAGTDTQYF. DNA for the CDR3: TGCGCCAGCAGCCCTTGGGGCTTGACAGGGGCTGGCACAGATACGCAGTATTTT.

J is TRBJ2-1 and V is TRBV11-2, with D unresolved. Between the trimmed V and J ends, which lost 6 bases and 0 bases, there was a span of 15 bases. This CDR3 region has 16 residues. CDR1 and CDR2 (germline): SGHAT, FQNNGV. This CDR3 reads CASRSSATSSYNEQFF. The CDR3, as DNA: TGTGCCAGCAGGTCGTCGGCCACGAGCTCCTACAATGAGCAGTTCTTC.